A selection of T cell receptor beta chains follows, all from one sample in a study of early T cells in non-severe SARS-CoV-2 infection. TCRdb reanalysed the 5' RACE reads using MiXCR and keeps one entry per CDR3 protein. Of about 48,000 distinct CDR3 sequences in the sample, over 7.5% were seen once. Sequenced: whole blood. The source is an adult who was a healthcare worker with PCR-confirmed SARS-CoV-2 infection or an uninfected control (not recorded which). Each CDR3 is given with its conserved first and last residue. The D gene is left open where the match is weak. Clone size is not always given. Where it is, it says once, few, many or a class for expanded clones.

>TRBV5-6|.|few|15|TRBJ2-5
TGTGCCAGCAGCTTGGAGGCAGGGGCCCAAGAGACCCAGTACTTC
CASSLEAGAQETQYF
>TRBV13|TRBD1|.|15|TRBJ1-1
TGTGCCAGCAGCTCAGGACAGGGGCTAGGAACTGAAGCTTTCTTT
CASSSGQGLGTEAFF
>TRBV20-1|.|many|13|TRBJ2-5
TGCAGTGCCCGAGAACAGACACAAGAGACCCAGTACTTC
CSAREQTQETQYF
>TRBV6-1|.|.|15|TRBJ2-7
TGTGCCAGCAGTGAAAGCGACGGGAGTCCCTACGAGCAGTACTTC
CASSESDGSPYEQYF
>TRBV29-1|.|many|13|TRBJ2-3
TGCAGCGTTACGATGACCGGCACAGATACGCAGTATTTT
CSVTMTGTDTQYF
>TRBV11-1|.|.|16|TRBJ2-3
TGTGCCAGCAGCTTAGGAAGCCGAATGAGCACAGATACGCAGTATTTT
CASSLGSRMSTDTQYF
>TRBV20-1|.|few|13|TRBJ2-7
TGCAGTGCTGCTAGCGTTTCGCCCTACGAGCAGTACTTC
CSAASVSPYEQYF
>TRBV6-6|.|many|13|TRBJ1-1
TGTGCCACCACGGGGCCAGAGGGCACTGAAGCTTTCTTT
CATTGPEGTEAFF
>TRBV18|.|many|15|TRBJ1-2
TGTGCCAGCTCACCAATTGAGCGACCCCGGTCGAGCTACACCTTC
CASSPIERPRSSYTF
>TRBV27|TRBD1|few|15|TRBJ2-7
TGTGCCAGCGGATCAGGACAGGGGCTAACCTACGAGCAGTACTTC
CASGSGQGLTYEQYF
>TRBV7-2|.|many|15|TRBJ1-1
TGTGCCAGCAGCTTACAGGCGGGGATGAACACTGAAGCTTTCTTT
CASSLQAGMNTEAFF
>TRBV6-1|.|few|12|TRBJ1-2
TGTGCCAGCAGTGAGGACTACTATGGCTACACCTTC
CASSEDYYGYTF
>TRBV20-1|TRBD1|.|12|TRBJ1-1
TGCAGCCCCGACAGGGGGGTAACTGAAGCTTTCTTT
CSPDRGVTEAFF
>TRBV2|TRBD1|.|14|TRBJ1-2
TGTGCCAGCAGTCAGTTACAGGGGTCCCTAGGCTACACCTTC
CASSQLQGSLGYTF
>TRBV24-1|.|.|14|TRBJ2-3
TGTGCCACCAGTGATACGAGACTTACAGATACGCAGTATTTT
CATSDTRLTDTQYF
>TRBV10-3|TRBD1|few|15|TRBJ1-1
TGTGCCATCAGTGAGCCGGGCAGGGGGAGGACTGAAGCTTTCTTT
CAISEPGRGRTEAFF
>TRBV7-2|.|many|15|TRBJ2-3
TGTGCCAGCAGCTCAAACACCTCGTATGTAGATACGCAGTATTTT
CASSSNTSYVDTQYF
>TRBV6-6|.|.|14|TRBJ1-3
TGTGCCAGCAGCCGCGACAGCTCTGGAAACACCATATATTTT
CASSRDSSGNTIYF
>TRBV29-1|TRBD1|many|13|TRBJ1-4
TGCAGCGCGAGACAGGGCGGGAGTGAAAAACTGTTTTTT
CSARQGGSEKLFF
>TRBV5-1|.|few|18|TRBJ2-6
TGCGCCAGCAGCTTGATGGAAGGACGGCGCTCTGGGGCCAACGTCCTGACTTTC
CASSLMEGRRSGANVLTF
>TRBV24-1|.|many|13|TRBJ1-5
TGTGCCACCAGGGAGGACGGTCAAGGACCCCAGCATTTT
CATREDGQGPQHF
>TRBV7-2|.|many|14|TRBJ1-4
TGTGCCAGCAGCCCCATTATGGATTTTGAAAAACTGTTTTTT
CASSPIMDFEKLFF
>TRBV2|TRBD1|few|15|TRBJ1-1
TGTGCCAGCAGTGCCACGGGACAGGAGAACACTGAAGCTTTCTTT
CASSATGQENTEAFF
>TRBV4-1|TRBD2|.|17|TRBJ2-5
TGCGCCAGCAGCCCCGGAGGGACTAGCGGACCACAAGAGACCCAGTACTTC
CASSPGGTSGPQETQYF
>TRBV20-1|.|many|14|TRBJ2-1
TGCAGTGCTAGAGTATTAGCGGTCTACAATGAGCAGTTCTTC
CSARVLAVYNEQFF
>TRBV18|TRBD1|.|15|TRBJ2-3
TGTGCCAGCTCTCCACAGGGGGCCGGGGCAGATACGCAGTATTTT
CASSPQGAGADTQYF
>TRBV19|TRBD1|many|13|TRBJ1-2
TGTGCCAGTAGTTCCGGAGGGGGCTCTGGCTACACCTTC
CASSSGGGSGYTF
>TRBV7-2|.|.|15|TRBJ2-7
TGTGCCAGCAGCCACCAGACGGCGGCTCGTAACGAGCAGTACTTC
CASSHQTAARNEQYF
>TRBV20-1|.|few|15|TRBJ1-5
TGCAGTGCTACGTCCGGCAGGCAGGATAATCAGCCCCAGCATTTT
CSATSGRQDNQPQHF
>TRBV7-7|.|few|16|TRBJ2-3
TGTGCCAGCAGCCCCGGACTTAGACTTAACACAGATACGCAGTATTTT
CASSPGLRLNTDTQYF
>TRBV6-6|TRBD1|.|17|TRBJ1-3
TGTGCCAGCAGCATATCGACAGGGGAGTTCTCTGGAAACACCATATATTTT
CASSISTGEFSGNTIYF
>TRBV5-1|TRBD2|many|18|TRBJ2-6
TGCGCCAGCAGCTTCCTAGCGGGGCTAAGCTCTGGGGCCAACGTCCTGACTTTC
CASSFLAGLSSGANVLTF
>TRBV11-2|.|many|15|TRBJ1-6
TGTGCCAGCTCCCGGGGGGGGTCATATAATTCACCCCTCCACTTT
CASSRGGSYNSPLHF
>TRBV5-5|.|many|15|TRBJ2-5
TGTGCCAGCAGCTTTGCCGGGACTCGCGAAGAGACCCAGTACTTC
CASSFAGTREETQYF
>TRBV24-1|.|many|12|TRBJ2-5
TGTGCCACCAGTGATTGGACGGCGACCCAGTACTTC
CATSDWTATQYF
>TRBV19|.|many|15|TRBJ2-5
TGTGCCAGTAGTACCAGGACGGGGTACCAAGAGACCCAGTACTTC
CASSTRTGYQETQYF
>TRBV24-1|TRBD2|many|15|TRBJ2-1
TGTGCCACCAAGAAGCGGGAGTCCCCCTACAATGAGCAGTTCTTC
CATKKRESPYNEQFF
>TRBV20-1|TRBD2|.|14|TRBJ2-1
TGCAGTGCTAGCGGTAGCGGGGCCTACAATGAGCAGTTCTTC
CSASGSGAYNEQFF
>TRBV5-1|.|few|14|TRBJ2-1
TGCGCCAGCAGCTCCGGACTGGAGTACAATGAGCAGTTCTTC
CASSSGLEYNEQFF
>TRBV6-5|TRBD1|many|15|TRBJ1-6
TGTGCCAGCAGGCGCCGGACAGGGGATAATTCACCCCTCCACTTT
CASRRRTGDNSPLHF
>TRBV11-1|.|.|14|TRBJ1-1
TGTGCCAGCAGCTTCGGGGTTTCCTACACTGAAGCTTTCTTT
CASSFGVSYTEAFF
>TRBV29-1|.|.|13|TRBJ2-2
TGCAGCGTTGAGACAGTATGGAACGGGGAGCTGTTTTTT
CSVETVWNGELFF
>TRBV2|TRBD1|many|13|TRBJ2-7
TGTGCCAGCCATACAGGGGCGACCTACGAGCAGTACTTC
CASHTGATYEQYF
>TRBV30|TRBD1|.|15|TRBJ2-1
TGTGCCTGGAGTTCCGGGACAGGTGCCTTTTCTGAGCAGTTCTTC
CAWSSGTGAFSEQFF
>TRBV15|TRBD1|few|17|TRBJ2-2
TGTGCCACCAGCAGAGGACTGGGACAGGGGACCACCGGGGAGCTGTTTTTT
CATSRGLGQGTTGELFF
>TRBV20-1|.|.|13|TRBJ2-7
TGCAGTGCTATAAGGGGGAGCTCCTACGAGCAGTACTTC
CSAIRGSSYEQYF